These 22 T cell receptor beta chains were sequenced from one sample in a study of monozygotic twins with inflammatory bowel disease. TCRdb reanalyzed the 5' RACE reads, giving one entry per CDR3 protein sequence and no DNA. The sample has fewer than 550,000 distinct CDR3 sequences. The sequencing input was blood. The source of these receptors is a human donor with ulcerative colitis or Crohn's disease, or a healthy co-twin of an affected twin (not recorded which).

The rearrangement joins TRBV7-2 to TRBJ1-6; the TCRdb D gene call, TRBD1, has no DNA to confirm it. CDR1 SGHTA and CDR2 FQGNSA come from the germline V gene. CDR3 length equals 15 residues. CDR3 loop: CASSLRARGNSPLHF.

V is TRBV4-1 and J is TRBJ2-1; TCRdb lists TRBD2, though no DNA is available to test this call. Per germline, CDR1 MGHRA and CDR2 YSYEKL. The CDR3 has 17 amino acids. CDR3: CASSQKGTSSSYNEQFF.

J is TRBJ1-2 and V is TRBV29-1. The length of the CDR3 is 13 residues. Germline CDR1 SQVTM, CDR2 ANQGSEA. The CDR3 spells CSVEEGPILGYTF.

V gene TRBV6-5 combines with J gene TRBJ1-2. The CDR3 spans 12 residues. Germline CDR1 reads MNHEY; CDR2 reads SVGAGI. The CDR3 region is CASSTANYGYTF.

The chain links TRBV29-1 to TRBJ1-1. CDR3 size: 12 residues. In germline, CDR1 is SQVTM, CDR2 ANQGSEA. The CDR3 loop reads CSVGRPNTEAFF.

The rearrangement links TRBV6-1 to TRBJ1-1. The CDR3 has 15 residues. The germline gives CDR1 MNHNS, CDR2 SASEGT. The chain's CDR3 is CASSGRGVMNTEAFF.

This CDR3 is CASSLNRDWDYGYTF. The V gene is TRBV5-1, the J gene TRBJ1-2; the TRBD1 assignment by TCRdb is unverifiable without DNA. The germline CDR1 and CDR2 sequences are SGHRS and YFSETQ. This CDR3 is built from 15 residues.

The gene calls are TRBV10-3 and TRBJ1-2; TCRdb outputs TRBD1, but without DNA this stays unchecked. Germline V gene data show CDR1 as ENHRY and CDR2 as SYGVKD. This CDR3 region has 14 residues. CDR3: CAITSDRGAGGYTF.

This rearrangement joins TRBV7-9 to TRBJ2-3. Germline V gene lookup returns CDR1 SEHNR and CDR2 FQNEAQ (reference sequence). This CDR3 region has 11 residues. The CDR3 is CASSMVNTQYF.

The rearrangement joins TRBV2 to TRBJ1-1; TCRdb's assignment of TRBD1 cannot be checked, as there is no DNA. Looked up from germline, CDR1 is SNHLY and CDR2 is FYNNEI. The CDR3 consists of 16 residues. The CDR3 reads CASSEFGQGMNTEAFF.

V usage is TRBV28 and J usage is TRBJ1-1; TCRdb outputs TRBD1, but without DNA this stays unchecked. In germline, CDR1 is MDHEN, CDR2 SYDVKM. The CDR3 is made up of 14 amino acids. CDR3 sequence: CASRHPGINTEAFF.

The rearrangement links TRBV5-4 to TRBJ2-6. The CDR3 runs to 14 residues. CDR1 is SGHNT, CDR2 YYREEE, per germline (reference sequence). The CDR3 protein is CASSFAYGANVLTF.

The chain is built from TRBV28 and TRBJ1-2; absent DNA, TCRdb's TRBD1 call cannot be checked. CDR1 MDHEN and CDR2 SYDVKM come from the germline V gene. This CDR3 has 14 amino acids. CDR3 sequence: CASSGGAQDYGYTF.

The genes are TRBV7-2 and TRBJ1-5. CDR1 is SGHTA, CDR2 FQGNSA, per germline. CDR3 length: 16 amino acids. CDR3 sequence: CASSLVAGVLSQPQHF. Variable domain in full (rest from reference TRBV7-2 and TRBJ1-5): GAGVSQSPSNKVTEKGKDVELRCDPISGHTALYWYRQSLGQGLEFLIYFQGNSAPDKSGLPSDRFSAERTGGSVSTLTIQRTQQEDSAVYLCASSLVAGVLSQPQHFGDGTRLSIL.

The V and J genes are TRBV10-3 and TRBJ2-5; the D call from TCRdb, TRBD1, cannot be confirmed without DNA. This CDR3 region has 16 residues. The germline V gene has CDR1 ENHRY and CDR2 SYGVKD. CDR3 protein: CAISGRAGDNQETQYF.

The chain has TRBV18 and TRBJ2-3; TCRdb gives TRBD1 as the D gene, but with no DNA this cannot be confirmed. Germline loops: CDR1 KGHSH, CDR2 LQKENI. This CDR3 has 17 residues. CDR3 amino acids: CASSPIGLSRGTDTQYF.

The rearrangement uses TRBV29-1 and TRBJ1-6; without DNA, the TCRdb call of TRBD1 cannot be checked. Germline CDR1 reads SQVTM; CDR2 reads ANQGSEA. CDR3 length: 14 amino acids. CDR3 sequence: CSVMDRTSNSPLHF.

The chain recombines TRBV7-9 with TRBJ2-3. The CDR3 sequence is 14 residues long. The germline V gene has CDR1 SEHNR and CDR2 FQNEAQ (reference sequence). The chain's CDR3 is CASRSKTLTDTQYF.

The genes are TRBV6-4 and TRBJ2-1; TCRdb gives TRBD2 as the D gene, but with no DNA this cannot be confirmed. Germline V gene data show CDR1 as MRHNA and CDR2 as SNTAGT. This CDR3 is built from 15 residues. Here the CDR3 reads CASSDLAGDYNEQFF.

The genes are TRBV3-1 and TRBJ1-1; TCRdb picks TRBD1, but there is no DNA to check that call. This CDR3 spans 13 amino acids. From germline, CDR1 is LGHDT and CDR2 YNNKEL (reference sequence). CDR3 sequence reads: CASSQQGGAEAFF.

The rearrangement joins TRBV7-9 to TRBJ1-1. Germline V CDR1 and CDR2: SEHNR, FQNEAQ (reference sequence). This CDR3 spans 13 amino acids. The CDR3 region is CASSLMEYHEAFF.

This chain links TRBV6-1 with TRBJ1-5; the D call of TRBD1 rests on TCRdb alone, since no DNA is present to check it. The CDR3 runs to 15 residues. The germline gives CDR1 MNHNS, CDR2 SASEGT. The CDR3 sequence is CASRATENSNQPQHF.